This T cell receptor (beta chain) was identified in a study of shared clonotypes between healthy human individuals. Study-wide points: Naive subsets typically showed greater estimated richness than memory subsets. Sampling used blood alone; tissue repertoires probably differ.

The germline gives CDR1 KGHSH, CDR2 LQKENI. The CDR3 is 17 residues long. The ends were cut back, 6 bases at V and 0 bases at J, with 15 bases in the middle. Repertoires were generated with immunoSEQ multiplex PCR, while TCRdb's copy carries only in-frame clones and drops some. This repertoire shows under 200,000 clones, over 85% found once; its top ten account for 0.067%. As regards this clone: The target antigen is unknown.

The rearrangement uses TRBV18 and TRBJ2-6; D not resolved. Material: naive CD4+ T cells sorted from blood. Subset noted: CD45RA+ positively selected. The clonotype comes from a woman in her twenties or thirties in good health. CDR3 in amino acids: CASSQQEPSSGANVLTF. DNA for the CDR3: TGTGCCAGCTCTCAGCAGGAACCGAGCTCTGGGGCCAACGTCCTGACTTTC.